The 6 T cell receptor beta chains listed next were all sequenced from one sample in a study of cytomegalovirus exposure and HLA in healthy donors. PCR amplification relied on 60 Vbeta primers (plus 13 Jbeta primers). Here immunoSEQ multiplex PCR was the method, and the copy in TCRdb shows in-frame clones only, minus some. The sample shows more than 100,000 clones, about two thirds of them seen only once. Specimen: PBMCs. These receptors all come from a man aged 50-59 years in good health and CMV-seropositive.

J is TRBJ2-1 and V is TRBV7-9, with D tentatively TRBD2 (6 bases). Trimming stripped 2 bases from V and 11 bases from J, with 10 bases between. The CDR3 is 12 residues long. CDR1 SEHNR and CDR2 FQNEAQ come from the germline V gene (reference sequence). Here the CDR3 DNA reads TGTGCCAGCAGCTTAATTGGGACTCAGCAGTTCTTC. Its protein product is CASSLIGTQQFF.

This sequence joins TRBV5-1 and TRBJ2-6; D is undetermined. The germline V gene encodes CDR1 SGHRS and CDR2 YFSETQ. The CDR3 loop spans 15 amino acids. V gave up 4 bases and J gave up 4 bases, with 12 bases separating them. This CDR3 reads CASSPDGLGANVLTF. CDR3 sequence (DNA): TGCGCCAGCAGCCCCGACGGGTTAGGGGCCAACGTCCTGACTTTC.

V and J are TRBV4-1 and TRBJ1-2, with a possible D match to TRBD1 (6 bases). Trimming stripped 4 bases from V and 6 bases from J, with 12 bases between. CDR3 length: 13 amino acids. The V gene's germline CDR1 is MGHRA and CDR2 YSYEKL. CDR3 in amino acids: CASSPQGTHGYTF. The CDR3 bases are TGCGCCAGCAGCCCACAGGGCACCCATGGCTACACCTTC.

The rearrangement joins TRBV6-1 to TRBJ2-2, with D perhaps TRBD2 (5 bases). The germline CDR1 and CDR2 sequences are MNHNS and SASEGT. The CDR3 extends over 14 amino acids. V lost 1 base and J 7 bases, leaving 10 bases between the germline ends. The CDR3 region is CASSEERGFGELFF. In DNA form, the CDR3 reads TGTGCCAGCAGTGAAGAAAGAGGGTTCGGGGAGCTGTTTTTT.

This clone was detected only a few times. The chain carries TRBV5-1 and TRBJ1-2, with D tentatively TRBD1 (5 bases). This CDR3 is built from 13 residues. Trimming shortened V by 0 bases and J by 7 bases, and 10 bases separated the two germline ends. Germline loops: CDR1 SGHRS, CDR2 YFSETQ. CDR3 sequence (DNA): TGCGCCAGCAGCTTGGCCGGGGGGTCTGGCTACACCTTC. As protein: CASSLAGGSGYTF.

The CDR3 region has the DNA TGTGCCACCAGCAGAGATTTGGCAGGTGACTATGGCTACACCTTC. Its protein product is CATSRDLAGDYGYTF. V gene TRBV15 combines with J gene TRBJ1-2; D is ambiguous. Germline CDR1 and CDR2: LNHNV and YYDKDF (reference sequence). CDR3 size: 15 residues. The V end lost 0 bases, the J end lost 3 bases, and 11 bases lay between the germline ends.